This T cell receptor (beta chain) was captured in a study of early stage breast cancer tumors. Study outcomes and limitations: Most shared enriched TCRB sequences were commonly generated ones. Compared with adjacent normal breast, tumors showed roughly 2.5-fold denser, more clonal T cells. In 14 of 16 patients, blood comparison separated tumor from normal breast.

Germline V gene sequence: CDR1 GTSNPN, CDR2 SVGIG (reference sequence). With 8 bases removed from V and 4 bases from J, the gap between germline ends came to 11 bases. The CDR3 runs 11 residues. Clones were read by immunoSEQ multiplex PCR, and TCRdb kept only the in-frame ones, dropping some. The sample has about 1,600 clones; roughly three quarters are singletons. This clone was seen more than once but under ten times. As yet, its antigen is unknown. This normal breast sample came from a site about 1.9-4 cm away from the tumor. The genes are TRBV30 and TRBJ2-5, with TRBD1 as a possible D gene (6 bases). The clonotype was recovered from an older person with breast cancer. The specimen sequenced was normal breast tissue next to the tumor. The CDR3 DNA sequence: TGTGCCGGTACAGGGTTAGAGACCCAGTACTTC. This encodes CAGTGLETQYF. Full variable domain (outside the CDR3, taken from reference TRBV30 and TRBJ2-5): SQTIHQWPATLVQPVGSPLSLECTVEGTSNPNLYWYRQAAGRGLQLLFYSVGIGQISSEVPQNLSASRPQDRQFILSSKKLLLSDSGFYLCAGTGLETQYFGPGTRLLVL.